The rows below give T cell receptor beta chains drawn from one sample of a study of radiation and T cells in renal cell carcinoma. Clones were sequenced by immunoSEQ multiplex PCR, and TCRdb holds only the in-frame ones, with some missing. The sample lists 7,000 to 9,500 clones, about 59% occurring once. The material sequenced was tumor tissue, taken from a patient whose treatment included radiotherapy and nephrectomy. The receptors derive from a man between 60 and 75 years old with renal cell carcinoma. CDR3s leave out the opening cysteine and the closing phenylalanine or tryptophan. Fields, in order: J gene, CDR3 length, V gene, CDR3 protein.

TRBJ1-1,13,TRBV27,ASSLRGGRSVQAF
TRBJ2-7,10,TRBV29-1,SVDGSGYEQY
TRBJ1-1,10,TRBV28,ASSLEFTEAF
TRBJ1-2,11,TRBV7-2,ASSLEGLYGYT
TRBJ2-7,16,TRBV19,ASSARASGSPSSYEQY
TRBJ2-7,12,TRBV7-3,ASSRWTGEHEQY
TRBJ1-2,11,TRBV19,ASSRGQTGGYT
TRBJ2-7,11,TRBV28,ASSLGNRGEQY
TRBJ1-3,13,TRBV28,ASREGTAYGNTIY
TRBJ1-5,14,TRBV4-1,ASSPQGAKSNQPQH
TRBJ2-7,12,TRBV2,ASSPGTSGYEQY
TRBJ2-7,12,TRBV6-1,ASRLEVPSTEQY
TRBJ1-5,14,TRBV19,ASRTAGGTANQPQH
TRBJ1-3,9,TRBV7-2,ASSSGNTIY
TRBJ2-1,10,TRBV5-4,ASSYRANEQF
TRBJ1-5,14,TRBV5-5,ASSVTGDPSNQPQH
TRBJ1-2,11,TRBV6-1,ASRMGPIYGYT
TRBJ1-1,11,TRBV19,ASALDRDTEAF
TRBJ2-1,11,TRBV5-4,ASSLAIRNEQF
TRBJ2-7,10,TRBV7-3,ASSQDGEEQY
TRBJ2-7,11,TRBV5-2,ASSQVGSYEQY
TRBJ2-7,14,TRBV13,ASSFDSYGQSYEQY
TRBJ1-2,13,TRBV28,ASTSSPGGDYGYT
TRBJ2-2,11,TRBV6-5,ASSPPGVGELF
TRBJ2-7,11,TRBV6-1,ASKLSGPGEQY
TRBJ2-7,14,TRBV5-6,ASSEQGQGTSYEQY
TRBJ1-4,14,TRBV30,AWSIGAGGLKEKLF
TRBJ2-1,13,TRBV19,ASSMSANAYNEQF
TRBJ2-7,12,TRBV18,ASSPGVGSYEQY
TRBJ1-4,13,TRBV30,AWSVLGQGAEKLF
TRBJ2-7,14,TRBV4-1,ASSQESGGYLYEQY
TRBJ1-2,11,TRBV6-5,ASSPLANYGYT
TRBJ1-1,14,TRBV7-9,ASSRTGGRVGTEAF
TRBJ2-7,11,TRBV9,ASSVEAHYEQY
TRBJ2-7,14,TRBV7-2,ASRPGGTSATYEQY
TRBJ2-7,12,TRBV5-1,ASSYRDSSYEQY
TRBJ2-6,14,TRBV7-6,ASSRNTVSGANVLT
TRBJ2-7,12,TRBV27,ASSPSAGPYEQY
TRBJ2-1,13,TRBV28,ASRRPGVGAGEQF
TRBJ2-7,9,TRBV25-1,ASSALGEQY
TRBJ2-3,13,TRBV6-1,ASRLGTGGAPTQY
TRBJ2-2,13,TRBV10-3,AISDQGRKTGELF
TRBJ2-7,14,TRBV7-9,ASSPTGTSGSGEQY
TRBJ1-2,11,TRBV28,ASSLAGSYGYT
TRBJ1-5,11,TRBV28,ASRLDRNQPQH
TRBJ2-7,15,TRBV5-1,ASSLARATSGFYEQY
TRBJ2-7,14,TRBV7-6,ASSLATSGSSNEQY
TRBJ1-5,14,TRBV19,ASRGRQGYSNQPQH
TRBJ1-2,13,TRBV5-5,ASSPFSGADYGYT
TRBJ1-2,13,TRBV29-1,SVEDPMGHLYGYT
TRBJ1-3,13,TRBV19,ASSADQGSGNTIY
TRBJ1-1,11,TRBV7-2,ASSLYRDTEAF
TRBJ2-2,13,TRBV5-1,ASSQSGGNTGELF
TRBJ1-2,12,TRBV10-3,AIRSDSPTVGYT
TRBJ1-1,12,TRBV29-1,SVTGGQAVTEAF
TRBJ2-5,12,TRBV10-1,ASSVDRGSETQY
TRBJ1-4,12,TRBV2,ASSQDRGSEKLF